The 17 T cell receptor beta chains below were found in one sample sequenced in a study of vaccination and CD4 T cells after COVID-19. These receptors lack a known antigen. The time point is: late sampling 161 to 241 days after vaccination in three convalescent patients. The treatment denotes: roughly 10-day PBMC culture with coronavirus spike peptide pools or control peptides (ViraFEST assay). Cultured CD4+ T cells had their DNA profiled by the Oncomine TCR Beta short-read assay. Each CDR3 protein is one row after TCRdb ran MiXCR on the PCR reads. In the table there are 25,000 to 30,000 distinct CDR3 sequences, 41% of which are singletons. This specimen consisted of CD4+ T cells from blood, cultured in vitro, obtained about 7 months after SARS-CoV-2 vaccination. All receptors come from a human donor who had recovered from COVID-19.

This chain's CDR3 is CASSDGSGEAYEQYF. The CDR3 DNA follows: TGTGCCAGCAGTGACGGTAGCGGGGAGGCCTACGAGCAGTACTTC. The gene calls are TRBV6-1 and TRBJ2-7; 8 bases are shared with TRBD2. Germline V gene lookup returns CDR1 MNHNS and CDR2 SASEGT. The CDR3 runs 15 residues. Losses at the gene ends were 3 bases for V and 2 bases for J; bases not matched to a gene: 6.

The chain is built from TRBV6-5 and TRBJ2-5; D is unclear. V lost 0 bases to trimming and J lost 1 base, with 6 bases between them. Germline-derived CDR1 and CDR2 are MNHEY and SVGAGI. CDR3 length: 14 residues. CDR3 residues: CASSYSSGQETQYF. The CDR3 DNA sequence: TGTGCCAGCAGTTACTCAAGTGGCCAAGAGACCCAGTACTTC.

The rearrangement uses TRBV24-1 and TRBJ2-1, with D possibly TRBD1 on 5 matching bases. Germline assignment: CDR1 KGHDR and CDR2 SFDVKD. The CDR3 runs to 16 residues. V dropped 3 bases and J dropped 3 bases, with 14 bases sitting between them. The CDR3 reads CATSDGGAAFYNEQFF. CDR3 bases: TGTGCCACCAGTGATGGTGGGGCGGCGTTCTACAATGAGCAGTTCTTC.

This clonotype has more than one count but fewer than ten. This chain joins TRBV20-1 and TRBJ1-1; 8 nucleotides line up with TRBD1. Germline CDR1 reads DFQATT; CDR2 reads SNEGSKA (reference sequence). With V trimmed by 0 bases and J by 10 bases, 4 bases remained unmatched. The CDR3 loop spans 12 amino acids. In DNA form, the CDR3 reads TGCAGTGCTAGAGATCGGACAGGGCGAGCTTTCTTT. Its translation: CSARDRTGRAFF.

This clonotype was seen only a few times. For the CDR3, the DNA is TGTGCCACTACTGCCCGGGGGGACCAAGCAGATACGCAGTATTTT. Translated: CATTARGDQADTQYF. This rearrangement joins TRBV6-1 to TRBJ2-3; 7 nucleotides match TRBD2. Trimming cost V 10 bases and J 4 bases; bases outside gene matches: 14. The CDR3 has 15 residues. The V gene's germline CDR1 is MNHNS and CDR2 SASEGT.

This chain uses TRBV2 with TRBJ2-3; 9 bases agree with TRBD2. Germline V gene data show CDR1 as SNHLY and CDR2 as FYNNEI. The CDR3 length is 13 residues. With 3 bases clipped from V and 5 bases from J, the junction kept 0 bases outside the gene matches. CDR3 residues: CASSEREGDTQYF. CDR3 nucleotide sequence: TGTGCCAGCAGTGAGCGGGAGGGAGATACGCAGTATTTT.

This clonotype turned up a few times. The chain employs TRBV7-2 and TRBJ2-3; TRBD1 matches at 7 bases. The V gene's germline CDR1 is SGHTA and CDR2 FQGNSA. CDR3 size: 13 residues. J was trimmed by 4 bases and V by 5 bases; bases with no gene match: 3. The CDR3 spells CASSVQGPDTQYF. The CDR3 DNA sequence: TGTGCCAGCAGCGTACAGGGGCCAGATACGCAGTATTTT. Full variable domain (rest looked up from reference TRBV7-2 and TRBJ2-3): GAGVSQSPSNKVTEKGKDVELRCDPISGHTALYWYRQSLGQGLEFLIYFQGNSAPDKSGLPSDRFSAERTGGSVSTLTIQRTQQEDSAVYLCASSVQGPDTQYFGPGTRLTVL.

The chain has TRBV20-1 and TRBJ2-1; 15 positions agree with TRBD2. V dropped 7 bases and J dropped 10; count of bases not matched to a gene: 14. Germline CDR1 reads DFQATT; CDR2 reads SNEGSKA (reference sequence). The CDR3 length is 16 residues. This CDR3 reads CSVWTSGRAALGEQFF. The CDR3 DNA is TGCAGTGTGTGGACTAGCGGGAGGGCCGCCCTAGGGGAGCAGTTCTTC.

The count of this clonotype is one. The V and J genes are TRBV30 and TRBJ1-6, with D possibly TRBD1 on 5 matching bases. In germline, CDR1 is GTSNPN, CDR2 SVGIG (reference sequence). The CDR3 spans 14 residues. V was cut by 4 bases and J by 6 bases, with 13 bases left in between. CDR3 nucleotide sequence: TGTGCCTGGAATGAGGGGACCCGTAATTCACCCCTCCACTTT. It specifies CAWNEGTRNSPLHF.

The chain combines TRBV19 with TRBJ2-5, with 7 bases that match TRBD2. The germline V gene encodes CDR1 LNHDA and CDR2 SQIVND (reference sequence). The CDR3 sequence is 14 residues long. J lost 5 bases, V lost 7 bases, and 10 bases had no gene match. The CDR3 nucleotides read TGTGCCAGTATGTCTCGAGGGACTATGGAGACCCAGTACTTC. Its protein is CASMSRGTMETQYF. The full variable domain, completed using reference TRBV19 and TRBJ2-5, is DGGITQSPKYLFRKEGQNVTLSCEQNLNHDAMYWYRQDPGQGLRLIYYSQIVNDFQKGDIAEGYSVSREKKESFPLTVTSAQKNPTAFYLCASMSRGTMETQYFGPGTRLLVL.

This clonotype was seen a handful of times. The CDR3 DNA is TGTGCCAGCAGTTTTCTAGGGCCTAGCTCCTACGAGCAGTACTTC. Protein product: CASSFLGPSSYEQYF. The V gene is TRBV27, the J gene TRBJ2-7; D gene unclear. Per the germline V gene, CDR1 is MNHEY and CDR2 is SMNVEV (reference sequence). V shed 3 bases and J shed 0 bases, with 12 bases lying between them. CDR3 length: 15 amino acids.

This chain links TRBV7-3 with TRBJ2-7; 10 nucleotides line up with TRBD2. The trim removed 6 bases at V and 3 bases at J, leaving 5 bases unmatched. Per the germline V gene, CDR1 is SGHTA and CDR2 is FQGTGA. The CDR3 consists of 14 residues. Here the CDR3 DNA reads TGTGCCAGCAGTAGGACTAGCGGAAACTACGAGCAGTACTTC. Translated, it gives CASSRTSGNYEQYF.

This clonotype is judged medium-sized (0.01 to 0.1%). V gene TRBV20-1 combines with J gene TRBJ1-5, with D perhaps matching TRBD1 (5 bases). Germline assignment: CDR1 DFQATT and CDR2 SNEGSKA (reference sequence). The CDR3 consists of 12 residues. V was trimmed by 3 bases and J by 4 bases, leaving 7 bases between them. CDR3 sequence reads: CSARRGNQPQHF. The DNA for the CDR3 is TGCAGTGCTAGGCGGGGGAATCAGCCCCAGCATTTT.

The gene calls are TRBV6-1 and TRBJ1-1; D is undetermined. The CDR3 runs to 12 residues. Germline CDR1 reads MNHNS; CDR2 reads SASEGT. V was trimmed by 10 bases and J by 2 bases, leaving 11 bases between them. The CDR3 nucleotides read TGTGCCAAGAATAGGGTTAACACTGAAGCTTTCTTT. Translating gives CAKNRVNTEAFF.

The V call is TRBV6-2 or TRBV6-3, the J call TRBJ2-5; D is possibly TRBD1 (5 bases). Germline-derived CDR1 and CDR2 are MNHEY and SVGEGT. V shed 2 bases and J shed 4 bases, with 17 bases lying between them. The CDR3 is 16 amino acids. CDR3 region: CASSYVSRGSGETQYF. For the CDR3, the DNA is TGTGCCAGCAGTTACGTGAGTAGGGGTTCGGGAGAGACCCAGTACTTC.

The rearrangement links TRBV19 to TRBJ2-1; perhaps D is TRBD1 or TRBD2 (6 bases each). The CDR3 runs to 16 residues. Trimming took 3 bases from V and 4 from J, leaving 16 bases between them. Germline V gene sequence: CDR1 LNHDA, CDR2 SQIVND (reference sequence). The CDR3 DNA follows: TGTGCCAGTAGTATTACGGCGTGGGGGGCTTACAATGAGCAGTTCTTC. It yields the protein CASSITAWGAYNEQFF. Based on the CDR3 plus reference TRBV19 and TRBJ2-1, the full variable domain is DGGITQSPKYLFRKEGQNVTLSCEQNLNHDAMYWYRQDPGQGLRLIYYSQIVNDFQKGDIAEGYSVSREKKESFPLTVTSAQKNPTAFYLCASSITAWGAYNEQFFGPGTRLTVL.

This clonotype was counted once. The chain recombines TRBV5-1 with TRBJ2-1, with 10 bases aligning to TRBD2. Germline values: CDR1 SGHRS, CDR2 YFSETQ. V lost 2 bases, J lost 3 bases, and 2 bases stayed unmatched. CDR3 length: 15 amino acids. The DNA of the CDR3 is TGCGCCAGCAGCTTACGACTAGCGGGCTACAATGAGCAGTTCTTC. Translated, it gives CASSLRLAGYNEQFF.